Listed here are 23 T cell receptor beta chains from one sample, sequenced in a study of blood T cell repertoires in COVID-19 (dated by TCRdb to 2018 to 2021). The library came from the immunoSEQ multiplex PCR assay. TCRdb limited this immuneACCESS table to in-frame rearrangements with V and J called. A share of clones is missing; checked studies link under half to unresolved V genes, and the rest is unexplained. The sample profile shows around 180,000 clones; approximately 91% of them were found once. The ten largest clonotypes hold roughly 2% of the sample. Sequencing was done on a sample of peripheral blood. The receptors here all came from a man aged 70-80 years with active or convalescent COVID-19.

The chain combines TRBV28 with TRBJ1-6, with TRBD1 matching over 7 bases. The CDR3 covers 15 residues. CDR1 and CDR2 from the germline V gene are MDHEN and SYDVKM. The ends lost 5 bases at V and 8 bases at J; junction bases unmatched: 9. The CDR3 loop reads CASSGSTGNYSPLHF. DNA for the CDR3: TGTGCCAGCAGTGGATCGACAGGGAATTATTCACCCCTCCACTTT.

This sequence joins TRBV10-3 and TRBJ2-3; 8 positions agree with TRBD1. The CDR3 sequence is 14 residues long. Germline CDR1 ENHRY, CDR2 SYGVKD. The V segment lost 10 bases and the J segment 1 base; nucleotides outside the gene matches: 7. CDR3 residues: CATQGVSGTDTQYF. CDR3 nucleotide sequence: TGTGCCACACAGGGGGTTTCTGGCACAGATACGCAGTATTTT.

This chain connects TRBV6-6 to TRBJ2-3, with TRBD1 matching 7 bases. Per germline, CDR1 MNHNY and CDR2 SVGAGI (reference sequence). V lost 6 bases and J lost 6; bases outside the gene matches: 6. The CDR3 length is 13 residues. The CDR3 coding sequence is TGTGCCAGCAGACCCGACAGGGTGGATACGCAGTATTTT. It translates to CASRPDRVDTQYF.

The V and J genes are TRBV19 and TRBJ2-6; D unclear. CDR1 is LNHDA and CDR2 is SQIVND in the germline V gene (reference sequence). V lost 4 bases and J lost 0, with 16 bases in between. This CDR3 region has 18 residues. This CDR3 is CASSSRYKVLSGANVLTF. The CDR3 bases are TGTGCCAGTAGTAGCAGGTACAAAGTCCTCTCTGGGGCCAACGTCCTGACTTTC.

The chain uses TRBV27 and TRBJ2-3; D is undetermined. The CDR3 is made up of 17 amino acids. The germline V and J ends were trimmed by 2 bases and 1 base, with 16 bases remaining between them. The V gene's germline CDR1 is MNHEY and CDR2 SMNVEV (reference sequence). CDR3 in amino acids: CASSLGVTTSGTDTQYF. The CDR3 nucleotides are TGTGCCAGCAGTTTAGGCGTTACTACGAGCGGCACAGATACGCAGTATTTT.

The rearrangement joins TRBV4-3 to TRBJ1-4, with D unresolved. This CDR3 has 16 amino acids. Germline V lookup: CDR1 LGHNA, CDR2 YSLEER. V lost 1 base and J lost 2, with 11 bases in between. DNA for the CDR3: TGCGCCAGCAGCCAAGGTGCGGGGAATACTAATGAAAAACTGTTTTTT. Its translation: CASSQGAGNTNEKLFF.

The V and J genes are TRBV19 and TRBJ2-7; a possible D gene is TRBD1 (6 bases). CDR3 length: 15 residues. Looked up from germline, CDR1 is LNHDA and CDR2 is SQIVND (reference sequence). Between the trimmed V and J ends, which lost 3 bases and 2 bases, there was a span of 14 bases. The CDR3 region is CASSISLQGTYEQYF. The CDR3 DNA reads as TGTGCCAGTAGTATTTCGTTGCAGGGGACCTACGAGCAGTACTTC.

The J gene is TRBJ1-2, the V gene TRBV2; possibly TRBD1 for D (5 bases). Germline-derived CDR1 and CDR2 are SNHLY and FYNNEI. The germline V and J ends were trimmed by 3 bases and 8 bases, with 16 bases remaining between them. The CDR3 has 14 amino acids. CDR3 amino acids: CASSDLGQGEGYTF. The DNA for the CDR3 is TGTGCCAGCAGTGATTTAGGGCAGGGCGAGGGCTACACCTTC.

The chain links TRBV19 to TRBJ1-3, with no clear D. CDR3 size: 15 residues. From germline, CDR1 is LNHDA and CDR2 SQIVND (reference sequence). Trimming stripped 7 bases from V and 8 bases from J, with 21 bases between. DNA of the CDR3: TGTGCCAGTACCGATCCGGTGGTTTTTGCGGACACCATATATTTT. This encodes CASTDPVVFADTIYF. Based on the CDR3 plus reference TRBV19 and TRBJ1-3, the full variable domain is DGGITQSPKYLFRKEGQNVTLSCEQNLNHDAMYWYRQDPGQGLRLIYYSQIVNDFQKGDIAEGYSVSREKKESFPLTVTSAQKNPTAFYLCASTDPVVFADTIYFGEGSWLTVV.

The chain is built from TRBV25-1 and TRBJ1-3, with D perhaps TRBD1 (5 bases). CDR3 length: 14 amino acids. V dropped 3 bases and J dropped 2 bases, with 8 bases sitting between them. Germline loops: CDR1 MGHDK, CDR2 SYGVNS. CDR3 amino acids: CASSDQGPGNTIYF. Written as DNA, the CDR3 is TGTGCCAGCAGTGATCAGGGCCCTGGAAACACCATATATTTT.

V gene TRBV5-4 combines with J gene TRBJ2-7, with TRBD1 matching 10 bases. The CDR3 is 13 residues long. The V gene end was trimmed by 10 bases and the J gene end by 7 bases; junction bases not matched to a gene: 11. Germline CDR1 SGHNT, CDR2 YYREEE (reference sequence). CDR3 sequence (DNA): TGTGCCGGAATACGACAGGGGGCGGATGAGCAGTACTTC. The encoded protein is CAGIRQGADEQYF.

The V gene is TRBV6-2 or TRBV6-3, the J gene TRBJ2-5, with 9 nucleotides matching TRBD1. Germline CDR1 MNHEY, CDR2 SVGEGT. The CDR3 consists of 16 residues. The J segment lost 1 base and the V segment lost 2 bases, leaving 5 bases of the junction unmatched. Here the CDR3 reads CASSYEDRGPQETQYF. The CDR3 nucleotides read TGTGCCAGCAGTTACGAGGACAGGGGCCCCCAAGAGACCCAGTACTTC.

The CDR3 loop reads CASSLEDRGNEQFF. The CDR3 bases are TGTGCCAGCAGCTTAGAGGACAGGGGGAATGAGCAGTTCTTC. The chain carries TRBV13 and TRBJ2-1; TRBD1 matches 10 bases. This CDR3 has 14 residues. V gave up 1 base and J gave up 7 bases; unmatched junction bases: 1. Germline assignment: CDR1 PRHDT and CDR2 FYEKMQ (reference sequence).

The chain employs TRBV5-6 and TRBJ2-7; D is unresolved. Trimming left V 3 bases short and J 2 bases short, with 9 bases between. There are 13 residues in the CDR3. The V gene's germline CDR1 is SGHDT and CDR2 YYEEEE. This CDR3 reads CASSSSVPYEQYF. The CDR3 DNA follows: TGTGCCAGCAGCTCCTCGGTACCCTACGAGCAGTACTTC.

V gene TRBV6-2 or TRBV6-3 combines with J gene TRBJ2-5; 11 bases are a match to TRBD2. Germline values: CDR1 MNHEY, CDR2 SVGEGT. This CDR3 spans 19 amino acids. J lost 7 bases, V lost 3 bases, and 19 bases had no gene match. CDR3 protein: CASSYPKRTPLAGGATQYF. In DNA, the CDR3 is TGTGCCAGCAGTTATCCTAAGCGAACCCCTCTAGCGGGGGGTGCGACCCAGTACTTC.

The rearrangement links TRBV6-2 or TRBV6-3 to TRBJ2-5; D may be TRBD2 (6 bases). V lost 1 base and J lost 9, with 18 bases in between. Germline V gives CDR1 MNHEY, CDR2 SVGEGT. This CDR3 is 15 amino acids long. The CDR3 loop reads CASSYWAGTEGAQYF. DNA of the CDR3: TGTGCCAGCAGTTACTGGGCAGGAACGGAGGGAGCCCAGTACTTC.

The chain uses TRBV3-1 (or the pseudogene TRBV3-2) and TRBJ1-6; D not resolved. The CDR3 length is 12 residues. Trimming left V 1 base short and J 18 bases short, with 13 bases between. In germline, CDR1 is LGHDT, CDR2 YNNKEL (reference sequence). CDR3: CASSQGAQKCHF. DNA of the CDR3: TGTGCCAGCAGCCAAGGGGCACAGAAATGCCACTTT.

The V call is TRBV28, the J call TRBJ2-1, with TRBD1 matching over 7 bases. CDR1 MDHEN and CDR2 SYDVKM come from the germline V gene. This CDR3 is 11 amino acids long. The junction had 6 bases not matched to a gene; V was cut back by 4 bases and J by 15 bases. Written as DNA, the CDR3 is TGTGCCAGCAGTTCCGGGACAGTTACGTTCTTC. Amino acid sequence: CASSSGTVTFF.

CDR3 coding DNA: TGTGCCAGCACCTCGCCGCAAAGGAGCGCCTACAATGAGCAGTTCTTC. Protein product: CASTSPQRSAYNEQFF. V usage is TRBV6-6 and J usage is TRBJ2-1; D is undetermined. The CDR3 runs to 16 residues. V lost 7 bases, J lost 2 bases, and 18 bases lay in between. Germline V gives CDR1 MNHNY, CDR2 SVGAGI (reference sequence).

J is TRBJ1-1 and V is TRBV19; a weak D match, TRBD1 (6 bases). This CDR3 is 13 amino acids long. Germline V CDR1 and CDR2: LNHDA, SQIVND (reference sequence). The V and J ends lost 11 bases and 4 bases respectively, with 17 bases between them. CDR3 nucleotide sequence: TGTGCCTCCCAGCCGGACAGTGCCACTGAAGCTTTCTTT. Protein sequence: CASQPDSATEAFF.

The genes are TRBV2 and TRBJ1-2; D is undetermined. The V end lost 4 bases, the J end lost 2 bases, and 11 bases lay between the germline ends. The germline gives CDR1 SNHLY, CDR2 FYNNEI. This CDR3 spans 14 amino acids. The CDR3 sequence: CASSGAGPNYGYTF. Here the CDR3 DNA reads TGTGCCAGCAGTGGGGCAGGCCCCAACTATGGCTACACCTTC. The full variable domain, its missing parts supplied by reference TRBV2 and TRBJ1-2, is EPEVTQTPSHQVTQMGQEVILRCVPISNHLYFYWYRQILGQKVEFLVSFYNNEISEKSEIFDDQFSVERPDGSNFTLKIRSTKLEDSAMYFCASSGAGPNYGYTFGSGTRLTVV.

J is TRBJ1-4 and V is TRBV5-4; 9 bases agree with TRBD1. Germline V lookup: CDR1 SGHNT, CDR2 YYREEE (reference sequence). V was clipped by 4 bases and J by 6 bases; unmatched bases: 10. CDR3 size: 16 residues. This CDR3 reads CASSATGGRFDEKLFF. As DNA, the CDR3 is TGTGCCAGCAGCGCGACAGGGGGACGGTTTGATGAAAAACTGTTTTTT.

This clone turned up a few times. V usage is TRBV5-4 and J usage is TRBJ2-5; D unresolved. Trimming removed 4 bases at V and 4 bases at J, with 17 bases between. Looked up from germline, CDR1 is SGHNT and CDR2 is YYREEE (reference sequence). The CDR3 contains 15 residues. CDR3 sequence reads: CASSLSSGPGETQYF. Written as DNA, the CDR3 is TGTGCCAGCAGCCTAAGCTCAGGCCCCGGAGAGACCCAGTACTTC. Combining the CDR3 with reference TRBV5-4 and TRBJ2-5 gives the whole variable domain ETGVTQSPTHLIKTRGQQVTLRCSSQSGHNTVSWYQQALGQGPQFIFQYYREEENGRGNFPPRFSGLQFPNYSSELNVNALELDDSALYLCASSLSSGPGETQYFGPGTRLLVL.